This T cell receptor beta chain stems from a study of CD8+ T cells in alopecia areata. Study at large: Treated patients swallowed 5 to 10 mg of oral tofacitinib twice daily.

Treatment noted: oral pan-JAK inhibitor, 5-10 mg twice daily. There are 20 residues in the CDR3. Per the germline V gene, CDR1 is SGHTA and CDR2 is FQGNSA. Trimming at V came to 0 bases and at J to 2 bases, leaving 14 bases not matched to a gene. In each case, RNA was isolated and then reverse transcribed into cDNA as the sequencing template. Only in-frame clones appear in the TCRdb table, and some are missing; sequencing was by immunoSEQ multiplex PCR. The sample has some 200,000 clones, less than 45% seen once; the top ten hold roughly 2.8%. The sequences come from CD4+ T cells sorted from blood, collected around week 36, from a patient treated with tofacitinib. The clonotype comes from a human donor with alopecia areata. The chain recombines TRBV7-2 with TRBJ2-3; 10 positions agree with TRBD2. The chain's CDR3 is CASSLALLLSGTSVTDTQYF. The CDR3 DNA sequence: TGTGCCAGCAGCTTAGCCCTGCTCCTATCCGGGACTAGCGTCACAGATACGCAGTATTTT.